This TCR beta chain is drawn from a study of early T cells in non-severe SARS-CoV-2 infection. Study-wide background: The study sequenced bulk RNA from unsorted whole blood, with chains unpaired. Study outcomes and limitations: Sequences matched to VDJdb favored anti-spike CD8 responses, while private and CD4 specificities were missed.

The CDR3 runs 14 residues. V shed 7 bases and J 6 bases; nucleotides not matched to a gene: 12. Per the germline V gene, CDR1 is LNHDA and CDR2 is SQIVND (reference sequence). This clonotype was counted many times. The antigen is unknown. A single record per CDR3 protein comes from TCRdb applying MiXCR to the 5' RACE reads. The repertoire consists of about 80,000 distinct CDR3 sequences, with 4.5% to 6% occurring once and the leading ten covering about 7%. The sample in question was whole blood, obtained at baseline. The chain uses TRBV19 and TRBJ2-7; 7 positions match TRBD2. The source of this sequence is an adult who was a healthcare worker with PCR-confirmed SARS-CoV-2 infection or an uninfected control (not recorded which). The CDR3 reads CASTSGPEGSEQYF. DNA of the CDR3: TGTGCCAGTACTAGCGGCCCCGAAGGTTCCGAGCAGTACTTC.